Listed below are T cell receptor beta chains from one sample, sequenced in a study of blood T cells in healthy people across ages. TCRdb processed the 5' RACE reads anew with MiXCR; each CDR3 protein has one entry. The table records around 520,000 distinct CDR3 sequences, roughly a quarter of them present only once. These data are also associated with another study on T cells of mothers and their children.

The sequenced material came from blood. All receptors come from a boy aged 2-15 years in good health. CDR3s leave out the opening cysteine and the closing phenylalanine or tryptophan. A D gene is named only where the DNA matches it firmly. Some rows mark clone size as missing; the rest say once, few, many or name a class of expanded clone.

>TRBJ2-7|.|TRBV4-2|.
ASSQDRGTGPDEQY
>TRBJ2-3|TRBD2|TRBV2|.
ASSERREGQDTQY
>TRBJ2-7|.|TRBV3-1|many
ASSLGSTYEQY
>TRBJ1-5|TRBD1|TRBV20-1|.
SARDIGGAGQPQH
>TRBJ2-5|.|TRBV2|few
ASSDSGFAQETQY
>TRBJ2-5|.|TRBV27|.
ASSSPSSGRSRAQY
>TRBJ2-3|.|TRBV7-2|few
ASSLFRRPYTDTQY
>.|.|TRBV29-1|.
SVGGGPRETQY
>TRBJ2-5|TRBD2|TRBV7-2|.
ASSPSPGTSGQETQY
>TRBJ1-2|.|TRBV7-9|.
AINAGLGSDGYT
>TRBJ2-1|TRBD2|TRBV11-2|few
ASSLVTLATAEQF
>TRBJ2-5|.|TRBV6-2/TRBV6-3|few
ASSYRGTRGETQY
>TRBJ2-7|.|TRBV18|.
ASSPVSTGSGTQY
>TRBJ2-5|.|TRBV5-1|few
ASSLFWEQETQY
>TRBJ1-2|.|TRBV27|few
ASSLTRQDYGYT
>TRBJ2-7|.|TRBV29-1|few
SVDDGGAYEQY
>TRBJ2-7|.|TRBV7-6|.
ASSLASPRGTYEQY
>TRBJ2-2|TRBD2|TRBV2|few
ASSEESGGGELF
>TRBJ2-7|TRBD2|TRBV5-1|.
ASSLGRGDPVNHEQY
>TRBJ2-5|.|TRBV21-1|.
ASSKVLGTSGPHQETQY
>TRBJ1-4|.|TRBV4-3|many
ASSQEGGFTNEKLF
>.|TRBD1|TRBV7-8|.
ASSLGQGSGEQY
>TRBJ2-3|.|TRBV12-3/TRBV12-4|.
AGSLADTQY